This entry lists 4 T cell receptor beta chains sequenced from one sample in a study of blood T cell repertoires in COVID-19. TCRdb's copy holds only in-frame clones and misses some; the assay was immunoSEQ multiplex PCR. The profile shows 120,000 to 150,000 clones, roughly 89% of them singletons. Sequencing was carried out using peripheral blood. The receptors derive from a man aged 25-45 years with COVID-19, enrolled during active disease.

The chain carries TRBV18 and TRBJ2-3; D is possibly TRBD2 (5 bases). The germline V and J ends were trimmed by 0 bases and 3 bases, with 13 bases remaining between them. This CDR3 is 16 amino acids long. The germline CDR1 and CDR2 sequences are KGHSH and LQKENI. The CDR3 loop is CASSPPEGLGTDTQYF. The CDR3 bases are TGTGCCAGCTCACCACCAGAGGGCTTGGGTACAGATACGCAGTATTTT.

A few counts support this clone. The rearrangement uses TRBV7-6 and TRBJ1-6; D not resolved. The germline V gene has CDR1 SGHVS and CDR2 FNYEAQ. This CDR3 has 16 amino acids. V lost 1 base and J 0 bases, leaving 7 bases between the germline ends. The CDR3 DNA sequence: TGTGCCAGCAGCTTAGATGGGAGCTCCTATAATTCACCCCTCCACTTT. This gives the protein CASSLDGSSYNSPLHF. Filled out from reference TRBV7-6 and TRBJ1-6, the complete variable domain reads GAGVSQSPRYKVTKRGQDVALRCDPISGHVSLYWYRQALGQGPEFLTYFNYEAQQDKSGLPNDRFSAERPEGSISTLTIQRTEQRDSAMYRCASSLDGSSYNSPLHFGNGTRLTVT.

The chain uses TRBV27 and TRBJ2-1, with TRBD1 identical over 7 bases. V shed 6 bases, J shed 9 bases, and the junction held 14 bases outside the gene matches. The CDR3 is made up of 15 amino acids. Germline V CDR1 and CDR2: MNHEY, SMNVEV (reference sequence). The CDR3 DNA reads as TGTGCCAGCAGAGAGTTCGGACAGGTTCGCGGTGAGCAGTTCTTC. It translates to CASREFGQVRGEQFF.

The chain couples TRBV21-1 to TRBJ1-2; the table assigns TRBD1, which was not confirmed against the DNA. TRBV21-1 is deemed a pseudogene. CDR3 length equals 14 residues. The CDR3 DNA sequence: TGTGCCAGCAGCCCGACTCAGGGGGTCCATGGCTACACCTTC. Translated: CASSPTQGVHGYTF.